Each of the 6 T cell receptor beta chains below was sequenced from the same sample in a study of blood T cell repertoires in COVID-19. Sequencing was performed with immunoSEQ multiplex PCR; in TCRdb, only in-frame clones are kept and a portion is missing. The table lists about 140,000 clones, 84% of them singletons. The sample was peripheral blood. The receptors here all came from a woman aged 80 or over in a cohort sampled during active or convalescent COVID-19.

The V and J genes are TRBV28 and TRBJ1-2; tentative D call: TRBD1 (5 bases). Germline values: CDR1 MDHEN, CDR2 SYDVKM. Trimming removed 5 bases from V and 6 bases from J, with 10 bases in between. The CDR3 has 12 amino acids. Written as DNA, the CDR3 is TGTGCCAGCAGTCAGACAGTAAATGGCTACACCTTC. This sequence encodes CASSQTVNGYTF.

This clone was observed a single time. The rearrangement uses TRBV30 and TRBJ2-1, with 7 bases identical to TRBD1. Germline CDR1 GTSNPN, CDR2 SVGIG (reference sequence). The V gene end was trimmed by 5 bases and the J gene end by 9 bases; junction bases not matched to a gene: 10. The CDR3 covers 13 residues. CDR3 sequence reads: CAWGTALSGEQFF. CDR3 nucleotide sequence: TGTGCCTGGGGGACAGCACTTTCCGGTGAGCAGTTCTTC. Using reference TRBV30 and TRBJ2-1 for the parts outside the CDR3, the full variable domain is SQTIHQWPATLVQPVGSPLSLECTVEGTSNPNLYWYRQAAGRGLQLLFYSVGIGQISSEVPQNLSASRPQDRQFILSSKKLLLSDSGFYLCAWGTALSGEQFFGPGTRLTVL.

The CDR3: CATSKAGTGDNEQFF. CDR3 bases: TGTGCCACCAGCAAAGCCGGGACAGGCGACAATGAGCAGTTCTTC. The chain links TRBV15 to TRBJ2-1; 8 bases are a match to TRBD1. Germline V gives CDR1 LNHNV, CDR2 YYDKDF (reference sequence). The trim removed 4 bases at V and 5 bases at J, leaving 7 bases unmatched. The CDR3 is 15 amino acids.

The chain carries TRBV6-5 and TRBJ2-5; 8 bases align to TRBD1. Trimming removed 6 bases from V and 1 base from J; junction bases left unmatched: 7. Germline CDR1 and CDR2: MNHEY and SVGAGI. The CDR3 loop spans 15 amino acids. In DNA, the CDR3 is TGTGCCAGCAGGGACAGGGACCCCTTCCAAGAGACCCAGTACTTC. Translating gives CASRDRDPFQETQYF.

V gene TRBV28 combines with J gene TRBJ1-2; D remains ambiguous. The germline gives CDR1 MDHEN, CDR2 SYDVKM. This CDR3 region has 13 residues. The V gene lost 6 bases and the J gene lost 0 bases, with 8 bases spanning the gap. The CDR3, as DNA: TGTGCCAGCAGGACGACATCTAACTATGGCTACACCTTC. Translation gives CASRTTSNYGYTF.

The chain joins TRBV7-6 to TRBJ2-5; 7 bases are shared with TRBD2. The CDR3 length is 17 residues. CDR1 is SGHVS, CDR2 FNYEAQ, per germline. The trim removed 0 bases at V and 7 bases at J, leaving 14 bases unmatched. The CDR3 here is CASSLAAPPGGLVTQYF. The CDR3 DNA follows: TGTGCCAGCAGCTTAGCCGCTCCCCCGGGGGGTTTAGTGACCCAGTACTTC.